This record looks at one TCR beta chain sequence and its context. Its specificity is not known. The sample comes from a study of beta chain features in type 1 diabetes. CDR3 size: 16 residues. Trimming shortened V by 0 bases and J by 4 bases, and 15 bases separated the two germline ends. CDR1 and CDR2 from the germline V gene are SGDLS and YYNGEE. Study results and limitations: Moderate but significant shortening of TCRB CDR3s was recorded in all four CD4+ subsets from Type 1 diabetes patients. A potential influence of HLA type upon TCRB rearrangement remained unresolved herein.

Expressed TCRB transcripts were sequenced, since all the RNA that had been isolated was reverse transcribed. Profiling relied on immunoSEQ multiplex PCR, and the TCRdb table lists in-frame clones only, not all of them. The sample yields some 700,000 clones, 13% seen once. The J gene is TRBJ2-3, the V gene TRBV9; D not certain. The sample taken for sequencing was naive CD4+ T cells from blood. The sequence derives from a man in his late teens or twenties with type 1 diabetes. The CDR3 region is CASSVAPLKGADTQYF. The CDR3 DNA follows: TGTGCCAGCAGCGTAGCTCCTTTAAAGGGCGCAGATACGCAGTATTTT. Supplemented by reference TRBV9 and TRBJ2-3, the full variable domain reads DSGVTQTPKHLITATGQRVTLRCSPRSGDLSVYWYQQSLDQGLQFLIQYYNGEERAKGNILERFSAQQFPDLHSELNLSSLELGDSALYFCASSVAPLKGADTQYFGPGTRLTVL.